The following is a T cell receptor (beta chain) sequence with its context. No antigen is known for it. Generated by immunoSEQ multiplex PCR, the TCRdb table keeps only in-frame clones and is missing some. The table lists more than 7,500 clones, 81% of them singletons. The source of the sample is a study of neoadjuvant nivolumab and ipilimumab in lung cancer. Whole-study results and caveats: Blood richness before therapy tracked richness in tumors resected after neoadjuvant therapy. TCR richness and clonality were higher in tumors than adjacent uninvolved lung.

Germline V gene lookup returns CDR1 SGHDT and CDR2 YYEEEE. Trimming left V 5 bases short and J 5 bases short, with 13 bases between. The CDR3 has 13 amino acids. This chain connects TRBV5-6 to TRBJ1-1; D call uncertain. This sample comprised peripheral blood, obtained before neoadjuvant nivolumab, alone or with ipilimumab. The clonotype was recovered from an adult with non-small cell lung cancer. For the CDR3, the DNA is TGTGCCAGCAGTCGGACGCCGGGAACTGAAGCTTTCTTT. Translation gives CASSRTPGTEAFF.